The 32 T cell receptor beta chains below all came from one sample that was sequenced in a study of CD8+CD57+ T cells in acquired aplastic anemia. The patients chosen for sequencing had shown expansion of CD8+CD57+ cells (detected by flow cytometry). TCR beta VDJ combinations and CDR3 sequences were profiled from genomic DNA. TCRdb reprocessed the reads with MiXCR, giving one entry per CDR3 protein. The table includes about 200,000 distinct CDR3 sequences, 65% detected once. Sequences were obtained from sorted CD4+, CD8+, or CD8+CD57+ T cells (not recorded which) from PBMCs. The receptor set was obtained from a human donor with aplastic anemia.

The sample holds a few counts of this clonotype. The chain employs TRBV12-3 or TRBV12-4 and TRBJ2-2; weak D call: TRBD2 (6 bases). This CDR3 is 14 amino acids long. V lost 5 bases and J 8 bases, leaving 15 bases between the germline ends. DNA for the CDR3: TGTGCCAGCAGTGTAAAGGAGGGGTCAGGGGAGCTGTTTTTT. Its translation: CASSVKEGSGELFF.

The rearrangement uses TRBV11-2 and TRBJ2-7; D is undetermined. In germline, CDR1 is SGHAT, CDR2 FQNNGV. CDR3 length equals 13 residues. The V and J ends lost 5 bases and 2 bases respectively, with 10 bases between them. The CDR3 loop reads CASSLPFPYEQYF. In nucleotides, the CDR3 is TGTGCCAGCAGCCTGCCCTTCCCCTACGAGCAGTACTTC.

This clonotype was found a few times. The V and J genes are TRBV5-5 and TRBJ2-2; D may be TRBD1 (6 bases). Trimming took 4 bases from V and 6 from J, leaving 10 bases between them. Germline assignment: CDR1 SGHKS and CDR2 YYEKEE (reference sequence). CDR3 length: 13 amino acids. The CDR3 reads CASSQEGAGELFF. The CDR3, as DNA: TGTGCCAGCAGCCAAGAGGGGGCCGGGGAGCTGTTTTTT.

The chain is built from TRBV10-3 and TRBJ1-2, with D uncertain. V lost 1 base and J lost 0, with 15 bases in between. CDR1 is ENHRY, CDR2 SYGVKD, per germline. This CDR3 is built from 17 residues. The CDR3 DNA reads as TGTGCCATCAGTGAGTTAGGACTGACCGAAGCTAACTATGGCTACACCTTC. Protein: CAISELGLTEANYGYTF.

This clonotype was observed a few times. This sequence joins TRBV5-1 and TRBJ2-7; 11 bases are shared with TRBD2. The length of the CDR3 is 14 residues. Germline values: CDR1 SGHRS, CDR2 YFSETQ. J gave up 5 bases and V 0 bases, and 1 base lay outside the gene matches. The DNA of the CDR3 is TGCGCCAGCAGCTTGGCACTAGCGGGAGACGAGCAGTACTTC. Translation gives CASSLALAGDEQYF. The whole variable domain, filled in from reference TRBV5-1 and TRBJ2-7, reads KAGVTQTPRYLIKTRGQQVTLSCSPISGHRSVSWYQQTPGQGLQFLFEYFSETQRNKGNFPGRFSGRQFSNSRSEMNVSTLELGDSALYLCASSLALAGDEQYFGPGTRLTVT.

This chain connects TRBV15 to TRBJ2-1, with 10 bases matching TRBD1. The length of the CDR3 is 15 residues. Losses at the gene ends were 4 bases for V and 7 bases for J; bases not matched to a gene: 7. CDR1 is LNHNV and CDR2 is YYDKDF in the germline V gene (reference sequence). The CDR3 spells CATSTPGQGLNEQFF. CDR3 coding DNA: TGTGCCACCAGCACCCCGGGACAGGGGTTGAATGAGCAGTTCTTC.

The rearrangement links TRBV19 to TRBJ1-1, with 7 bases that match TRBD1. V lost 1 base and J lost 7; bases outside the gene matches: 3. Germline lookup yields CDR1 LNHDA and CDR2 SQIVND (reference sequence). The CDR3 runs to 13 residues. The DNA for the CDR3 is TGTGCCAGTAGTATAGGGACAGGTTTTGAAGCTTTCTTT. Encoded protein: CASSIGTGFEAFF.

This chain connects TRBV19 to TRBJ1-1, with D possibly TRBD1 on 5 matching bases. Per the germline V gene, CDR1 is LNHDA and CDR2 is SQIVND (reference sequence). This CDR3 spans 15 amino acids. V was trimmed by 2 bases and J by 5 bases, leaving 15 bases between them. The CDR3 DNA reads TGTGCCAGTAGTATATACGGAGTACAGGAAACTGAAGCTTTCTTT. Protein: CASSIYGVQETEAFF.

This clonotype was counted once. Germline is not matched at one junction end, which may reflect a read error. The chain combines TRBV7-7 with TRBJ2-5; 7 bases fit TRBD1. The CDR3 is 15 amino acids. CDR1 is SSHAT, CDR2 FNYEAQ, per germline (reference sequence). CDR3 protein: CASSSTGVGQETQYF. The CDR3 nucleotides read TGTGCTAGCAGCTCAACAGGGGTGGGTCAAGAGACCCAGTACTTC. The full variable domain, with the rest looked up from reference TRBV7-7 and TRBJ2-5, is GAGVSQSPRYKVTKRGQDVTLRCDPISSHATLYWYQQALGQGPEFLTYFNYEAQPDKSGLPSDRFSAERPEGSISTLTIQRTEQRDSAMYRCASSSTGVGQETQYFGPGTRLLVL.

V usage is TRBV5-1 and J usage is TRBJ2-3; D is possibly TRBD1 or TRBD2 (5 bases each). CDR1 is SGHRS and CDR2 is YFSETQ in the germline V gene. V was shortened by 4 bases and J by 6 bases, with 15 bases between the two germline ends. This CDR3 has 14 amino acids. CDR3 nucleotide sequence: TGCGCCAGCAGCGTAGGGGTAGCGAGGGATACGCAGTATTTT. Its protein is CASSVGVARDTQYF.

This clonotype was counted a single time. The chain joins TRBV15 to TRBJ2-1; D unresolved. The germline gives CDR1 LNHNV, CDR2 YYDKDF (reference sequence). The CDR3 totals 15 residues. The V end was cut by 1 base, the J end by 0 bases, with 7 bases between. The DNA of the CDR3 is TGTGCCACCAGCAGAGCTGCTTACTCCTACAATGAGCAGTTCTTC. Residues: CATSRAAYSYNEQFF.

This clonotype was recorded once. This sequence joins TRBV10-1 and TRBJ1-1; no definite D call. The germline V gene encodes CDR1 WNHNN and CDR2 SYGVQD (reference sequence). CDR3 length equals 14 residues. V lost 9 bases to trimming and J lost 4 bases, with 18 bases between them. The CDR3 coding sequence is TGCGCCAGACGAGAGGGTTCTGAAGGCACTGAAGCTTTCTTT. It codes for CARREGSEGTEAFF.

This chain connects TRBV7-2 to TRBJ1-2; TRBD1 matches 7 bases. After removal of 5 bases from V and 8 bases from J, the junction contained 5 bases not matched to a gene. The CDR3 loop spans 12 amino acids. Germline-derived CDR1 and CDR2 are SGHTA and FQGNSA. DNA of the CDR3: TGTGCCAGCAGCCCGACAGGGATGGGCTACACCTTC. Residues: CASSPTGMGYTF.

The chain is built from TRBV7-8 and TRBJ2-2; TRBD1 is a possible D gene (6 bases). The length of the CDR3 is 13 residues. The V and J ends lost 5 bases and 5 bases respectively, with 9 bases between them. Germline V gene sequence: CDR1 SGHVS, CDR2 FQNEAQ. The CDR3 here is CASSTQGTGELFF. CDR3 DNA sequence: TGTGCCAGCAGCACCCAGGGGACCGGGGAGCTGTTTTTT.

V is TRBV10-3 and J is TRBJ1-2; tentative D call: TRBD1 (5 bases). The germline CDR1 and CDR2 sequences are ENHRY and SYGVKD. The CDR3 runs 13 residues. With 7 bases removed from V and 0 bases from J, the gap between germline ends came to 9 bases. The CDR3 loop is CAIMGPTNYGYTF. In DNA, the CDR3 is TGTGCCATCATGGGACCAACTAACTATGGCTACACCTTC.

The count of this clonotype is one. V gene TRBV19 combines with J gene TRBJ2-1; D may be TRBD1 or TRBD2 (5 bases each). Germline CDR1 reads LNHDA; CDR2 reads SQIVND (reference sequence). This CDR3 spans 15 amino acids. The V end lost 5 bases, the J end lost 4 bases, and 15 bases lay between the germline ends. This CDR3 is CASSVGRVPYNEQFF. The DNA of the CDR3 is TGTGCCAGTAGTGTGGGACGGGTTCCGTACAATGAGCAGTTCTTC.

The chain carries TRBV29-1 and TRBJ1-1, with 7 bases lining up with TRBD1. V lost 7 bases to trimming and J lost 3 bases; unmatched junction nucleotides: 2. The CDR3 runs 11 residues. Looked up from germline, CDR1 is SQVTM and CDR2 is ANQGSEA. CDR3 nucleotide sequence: TGCAGCGCCACAGGGGACACTGAAGCTTTCTTT. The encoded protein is CSATGDTEAFF.

The CDR3 bases are TGCAGTGCTAGACCCGGGACTACGAACACCGGGGAGCTGTTTTTT. Residues: CSARPGTTNTGELFF. The chain combines TRBV20-1 with TRBJ2-2; 7 bases agree with TRBD2. J lost 0 bases, V lost 2 bases, and 3 bases had no gene match. CDR1 and CDR2 (germline): DFQATT, SNEGSKA (reference sequence). CDR3 size: 15 residues.

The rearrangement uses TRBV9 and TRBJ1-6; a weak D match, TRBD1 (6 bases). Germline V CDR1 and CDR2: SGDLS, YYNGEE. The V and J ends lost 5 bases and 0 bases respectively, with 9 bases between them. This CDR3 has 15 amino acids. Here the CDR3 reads CASSGDNSYNSPLHF. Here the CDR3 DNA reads TGTGCCAGCAGTGGGGACAACTCCTATAATTCACCCCTCCACTTT.

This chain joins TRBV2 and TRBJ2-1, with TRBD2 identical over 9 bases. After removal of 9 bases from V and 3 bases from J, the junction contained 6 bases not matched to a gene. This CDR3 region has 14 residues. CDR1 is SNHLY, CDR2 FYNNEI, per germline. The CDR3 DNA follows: TGTGCCAGTTTGAATAGCGGGAGCTACAATGAGCAGTTCTTC. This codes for CASLNSGSYNEQFF.

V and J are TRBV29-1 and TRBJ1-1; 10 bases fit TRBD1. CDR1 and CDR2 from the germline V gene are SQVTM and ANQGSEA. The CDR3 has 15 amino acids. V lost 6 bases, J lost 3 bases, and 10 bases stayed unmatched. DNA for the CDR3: TGCAGCGTAGGGGGACAGGGGATCTCCTACACTGAAGCTTTCTTT. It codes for CSVGGQGISYTEAFF. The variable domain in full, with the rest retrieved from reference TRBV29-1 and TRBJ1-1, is SAVISQKPSRDICQRGTSLTIQCQVDSQVTMMFWYRQQPGQSLTLIATANQGSEATYESGFVIDKFPISRPNLTFSTLTVSNMSPEDSSIYLCSVGGQGISYTEAFFGQGTRLTVV.

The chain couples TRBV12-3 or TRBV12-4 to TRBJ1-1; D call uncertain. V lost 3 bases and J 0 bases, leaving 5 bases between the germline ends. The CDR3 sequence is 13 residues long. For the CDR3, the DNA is TGTGCCAGCAGTTTCGGGTTGAACACTGAAGCTTTCTTT. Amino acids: CASSFGLNTEAFF.

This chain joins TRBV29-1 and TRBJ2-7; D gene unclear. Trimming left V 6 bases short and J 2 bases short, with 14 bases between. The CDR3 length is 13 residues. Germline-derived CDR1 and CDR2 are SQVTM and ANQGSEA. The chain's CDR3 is CSVRSGITYEQYF. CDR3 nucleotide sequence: TGCAGCGTCAGGTCAGGCATAACCTACGAGCAGTACTTC.

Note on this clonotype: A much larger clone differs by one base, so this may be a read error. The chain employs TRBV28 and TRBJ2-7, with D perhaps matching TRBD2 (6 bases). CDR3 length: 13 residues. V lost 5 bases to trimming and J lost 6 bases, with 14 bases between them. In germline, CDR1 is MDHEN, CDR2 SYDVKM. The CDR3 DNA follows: TGTGCCAGCAGTCGGGGGACCCCCTTCGAGCAGTACTTC. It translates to CASSRGTPFEQYF.

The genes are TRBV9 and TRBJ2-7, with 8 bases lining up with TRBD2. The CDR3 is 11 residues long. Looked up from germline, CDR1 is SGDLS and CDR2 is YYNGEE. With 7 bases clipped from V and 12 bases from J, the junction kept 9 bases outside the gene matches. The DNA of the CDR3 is TGTGCCAGCGGTGAATCGGGGGGGCGGTACTTC. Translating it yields CASGESGGRYF.

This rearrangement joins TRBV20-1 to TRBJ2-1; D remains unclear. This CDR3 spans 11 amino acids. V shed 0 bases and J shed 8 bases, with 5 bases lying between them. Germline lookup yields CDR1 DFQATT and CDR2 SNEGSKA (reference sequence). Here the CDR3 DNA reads TGCAGTGCTAGAGATGTTGATGAGCAGTTCTTC. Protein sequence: CSARDVDEQFF.

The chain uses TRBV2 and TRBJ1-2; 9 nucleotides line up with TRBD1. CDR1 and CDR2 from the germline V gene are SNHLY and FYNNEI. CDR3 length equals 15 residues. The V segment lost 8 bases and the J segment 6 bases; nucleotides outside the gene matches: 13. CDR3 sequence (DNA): TGTGCCAGCTTTAGGACAGGGGCGTCTTTGGATGGCTACACCTTC. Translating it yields CASFRTGASLDGYTF.

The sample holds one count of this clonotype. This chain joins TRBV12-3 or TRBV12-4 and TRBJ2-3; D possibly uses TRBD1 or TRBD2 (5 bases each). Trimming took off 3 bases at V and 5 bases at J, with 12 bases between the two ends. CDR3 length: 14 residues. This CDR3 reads CASSLGVSIDTQYF. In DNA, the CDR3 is TGTGCCAGCAGTTTGGGGGTTTCGATAGATACGCAGTATTTT.

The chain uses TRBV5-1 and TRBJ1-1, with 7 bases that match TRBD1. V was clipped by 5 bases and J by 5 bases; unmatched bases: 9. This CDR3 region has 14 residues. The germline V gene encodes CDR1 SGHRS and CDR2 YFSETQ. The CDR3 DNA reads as TGCGCCAGCAGTTTAACAGGGGTCGGGACTGAAGCTTTCTTT. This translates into CASSLTGVGTEAFF. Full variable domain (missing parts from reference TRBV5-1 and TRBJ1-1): KAGVTQTPRYLIKTRGQQVTLSCSPISGHRSVSWYQQTPGQGLQFLFEYFSETQRNKGNFPGRFSGRQFSNSRSEMNVSTLELGDSALYLCASSLTGVGTEAFFGQGTRLTVV.

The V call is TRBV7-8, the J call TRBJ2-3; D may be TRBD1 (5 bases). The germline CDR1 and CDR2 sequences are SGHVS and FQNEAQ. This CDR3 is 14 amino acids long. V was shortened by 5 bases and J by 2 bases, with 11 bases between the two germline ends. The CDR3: CASSPRQHTDTQYF. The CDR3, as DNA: TGTGCCAGCAGCCCAAGACAGCACACAGATACGCAGTATTTT.

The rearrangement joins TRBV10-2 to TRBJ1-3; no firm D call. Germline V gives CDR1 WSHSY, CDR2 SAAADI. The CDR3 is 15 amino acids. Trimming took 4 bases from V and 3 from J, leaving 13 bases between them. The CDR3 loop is CASSAPSLDGNTIYF. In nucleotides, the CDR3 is TGCGCCAGCAGTGCCCCATCGCTCGATGGAAACACCATATATTTT.

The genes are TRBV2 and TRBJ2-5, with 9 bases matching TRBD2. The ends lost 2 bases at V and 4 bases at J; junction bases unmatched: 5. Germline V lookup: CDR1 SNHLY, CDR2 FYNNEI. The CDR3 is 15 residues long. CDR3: CASSEHPSGIETQYF. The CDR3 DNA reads TGTGCCAGCAGTGAACATCCTAGCGGGATAGAGACCCAGTACTTC.